One sample yielded the 9 T cell receptor beta chains listed below, sequenced in a study of CD8 T cells in acute hepatitis C reinfection. The time point denotes: naive CD8 control sorted from an acute-time-point sample. Profiled with immunoSEQ multiplex PCR; TCRdb holds only in-frame clones, not every one. The sample has tens of thousands of clones; 85% to 90% are singletons. Sequencing was carried out using naive CD8+ T cells from PBMCs. Source of these receptors: a man younger than 45 with chronic hepatitis C.

This sequence joins TRBV27 and TRBJ2-5; D is undetermined. The CDR3 contains 15 residues. Trimming cost V 4 bases and J 4 bases, with 16 bases left between them. Germline assignment: CDR1 MNHEY and CDR2 SMNVEV (reference sequence). The CDR3 DNA sequence: TGTGCCAGCAGTTCCCCTGGGTCCCCGGGAGAGACCCAGTACTTC. Amino acid sequence: CASSSPGSPGETQYF.

The chain couples TRBV5-1 to TRBJ2-1; D may be TRBD2 (5 bases). V was clipped by 2 bases and J by 4 bases, with 19 bases between them. This CDR3 region has 17 residues. The germline V gene encodes CDR1 SGHRS and CDR2 YFSETQ. The CDR3 DNA reads TGCGCCAGCAGCTTCGGGTCCCGGACTTGGGTATACAATGAGCAGTTCTTC. As protein: CASSFGSRTWVYNEQFF.

This chain uses TRBV15 with TRBJ1-1; a weak D match, TRBD1 (5 bases). The CDR3 loop spans 12 amino acids. The germline V gene has CDR1 LNHNV and CDR2 YYDKDF (reference sequence). V was cut by 3 bases and J by 8 bases, with 10 bases left in between. CDR3 DNA sequence: TGTGCCACCAGCAGGGGGCCCCGGGAAGCTTTCTTT. Translation gives CATSRGPREAFF.

This CDR3 reads CASGSRGTANEQYF. The CDR3, as DNA: TGTGCCAGCGGAAGTCGTGGGACGGCGAACGAGCAGTACTTC. The chain employs TRBV6-1 and TRBJ2-7, with D tentatively TRBD1 or TRBD2 (5 bases each). The germline CDR1 and CDR2 sequences are MNHNS and SASEGT. The V and J ends lost 8 bases and 5 bases respectively, with 19 bases between them. This CDR3 is built from 14 residues.

The V gene is TRBV27, the J gene TRBJ1-2; 11 positions agree with TRBD1. V shed 5 bases, J shed 4 bases, and the junction held 9 bases outside the gene matches. The CDR3 is 16 residues long. Germline CDR1 reads MNHEY; CDR2 reads SMNVEV (reference sequence). The CDR3 nucleotides read TGTGCCAGCAGTCCCGGACAGGGGGCGGCATTCTATGGCTACACCTTC. This sequence encodes CASSPGQGAAFYGYTF.

The rearrangement uses TRBV4-1 and TRBJ2-7; 9 nucleotides align to TRBD2. The CDR3 spans 15 residues. The germline gives CDR1 MGHRA, CDR2 YSYEKL. J gave up 9 bases and V 2 bases, and 11 bases lay outside the gene matches. CDR3 amino acids: CASSQWEGSGGGQYF. CDR3 DNA sequence: TGCGCCAGCAGCCAATGGGAGGGTAGCGGGGGCGGGCAGTACTTC.

The chain employs TRBV5-5 and TRBJ2-7, with D possibly matching TRBD1 (6 bases). The V and J ends lost 3 bases and 2 bases respectively, with 12 bases between them. This CDR3 has 14 residues. Germline V gene sequence: CDR1 SGHKS, CDR2 YYEKEE (reference sequence). The CDR3 DNA reads as TGTGCCAGCAGCTCCGGACAGAGGACCTACGAGCAGTACTTC. It translates to CASSSGQRTYEQYF. The variable domain in full, with the rest retrieved from reference TRBV5-5 and TRBJ2-7, is DAGVTQSPTHLIKTRGQQVTLRCSPISGHKSVSWYQQVLGQGPQFIFQYYEKEERGRGNFPDRFSARQFPNYSSELNVNALLLGDSALYLCASSSGQRTYEQYFGPGTRLTVT.

The chain is built from TRBV10-1 and TRBJ1-1; perhaps TRBD1 as D (6 bases). V was trimmed by 4 bases and J by 3 bases, leaving 15 bases between them. This CDR3 region has 15 residues. Germline CDR1 reads WNHNN; CDR2 reads SYGVQD (reference sequence). CDR3 in amino acids: CASSGTVTGDTEAFF. CDR3 bases: TGCGCCAGCAGTGGAACAGTGACAGGTGACACTGAAGCTTTCTTT.

The chain couples TRBV5-1 to TRBJ2-2; 9 bases are a match to TRBD1. V gave up 4 bases and J gave up 4 bases; unmatched junction bases: 8. The V gene's germline CDR1 is SGHRS and CDR2 YFSETQ. The CDR3 length is 16 residues. CDR3 in DNA: TGCGCCAGCAGCCAGCCCGGGACAGGGCTCACCGGGGAGCTGTTTTTT. It translates to CASSQPGTGLTGELFF.